The rows below give T cell receptor beta chains drawn from one sample of a study of shared clonotypes between healthy human individuals. Measured with immunoSEQ multiplex PCR; TCRdb has only the in-frame clones, and not every one. The profile shows under 1 million clones, approximately 96% of them singletons. Sequenced sample: naive CD8+ T cells sorted from blood. The receptor set was obtained from a man under 40 in good health. CDR3s include the opening cysteine and the closing phenylalanine or tryptophan. Fields, in order: J gene, clone size, V gene, D gene, CDR3 DNA, CDR3 protein. D genes are given only for firm matches. Part of the rows lack a size; the others show once, few, many or a class for expanded clones.

J: TRBJ2-1; size: .; V: TRBV6-6; D: .; DNA: TGTGCCAGCAAAAACGGACAACCAAACAATGAGCAGTTCTTC; CDR3: CASKNGQPNNEQFF
J: TRBJ2-7; size: once; V: TRBV7-9; D: .; DNA: TGTGCCAGCAGCCCCGGACAGGATCAGCGGGAGTGGGGCGAGCAGTACTTC; CDR3: CASSPGQDQREWGEQYF
J: TRBJ2-3; size: .; V: TRBV5-1; D: TRBD2; DNA: TGCGCCAGCAGCCCACCTTCTAGCGGTTGGGGGGCAGATACGCAGTATTTT; CDR3: CASSPPSSGWGADTQYF
J: TRBJ2-3; size: .; V: TRBV27; D: .; DNA: TGTGCCAGCAGTTTAATCCGCTGGGGGAGCACAGATACGCAGTATTTT; CDR3: CASSLIRWGSTDTQYF
J: TRBJ2-2; size: .; V: TRBV7-9; D: TRBD2; DNA: TGTGCCAGCAGCTTAGTAGCGGGAGGGACCGGGGAGCTGTTTTTT; CDR3: CASSLVAGGTGELFF
J: TRBJ2-7; size: .; V: TRBV12-5; D: TRBD2; DNA: TGTGCTAGTGGCGTGGGACTAGCGGGAAGTTTTACCTACGAGCAGTACTTC; CDR3: CASGVGLAGSFTYEQYF
J: TRBJ2-7; size: .; V: TRBV27; D: .; DNA: TGTGCCAGCAGTTTATTGGGGGCTTCCTCCTACGAGCAGTACTTC; CDR3: CASSLLGASSYEQYF
J: TRBJ1-5; size: once; V: TRBV28; D: .; DNA: TGTGCCAGCATTAGTCGAGTTGGGGGCGATCAGCCCCAGCATTTT; CDR3: CASISRVGGDQPQHF
J: TRBJ2-7; size: .; V: TRBV6-6; D: TRBD2; DNA: TGTGCCAGCAGTTACGGGACTATTTACGAGCAGTACTTC; CDR3: CASSYGTIYEQYF
J: TRBJ2-2; size: .; V: TRBV27; D: .; DNA: TGTGCCAGCAGTTTCCAGGACAGCGGCACCGGGGAGCTGTTTTTT; CDR3: CASSFQDSGTGELFF
J: TRBJ2-7; size: .; V: TRBV27; D: .; DNA: TGTGCCAGCAGTTTATCCAGGGAAAGCTACGAGCAGTACTTC; CDR3: CASSLSRESYEQYF
J: TRBJ2-3; size: .; V: TRBV7-3; D: .; DNA: TGTGCCAGCAGCTCCCCCACAGATACGCAGTATTTT; CDR3: CASSSPTDTQYF
J: TRBJ2-2; size: .; V: TRBV7-6; D: .; DNA: TGTGCCAGCACCCCCGGGACTGGAAACACCGGGGAGCTGTTTTTT; CDR3: CASTPGTGNTGELFF
J: TRBJ2-7; size: .; V: TRBV13; D: .; DNA: TGTGCCAGCAGCTTAGGCCTAAAGGAGCAGTACTTC; CDR3: CASSLGLKEQYF
J: TRBJ2-2; size: .; V: TRBV19; D: TRBD1; DNA: TGTGCCAGTAGTGCGGGACAGGGGAACACCGGGGAGCTGTTTTTT; CDR3: CASSAGQGNTGELFF
J: TRBJ1-5; size: .; V: TRBV7-6; D: .; DNA: TGTGCCAGCAGCTTAGACCGTAGCAATCAGCCCCAGCATTTT; CDR3: CASSLDRSNQPQHF
J: TRBJ2-7; size: .; V: TRBV4-1; D: .; DNA: TGCGCCAGCAGCCACAGGGGCCGCTCCTACGAGCAGTACTTC; CDR3: CASSHRGRSYEQYF
J: TRBJ2-6; size: .; V: TRBV7-6; D: .; DNA: TGTGCCAGCAGCTTTGGTGGGGCCAACGTCCTGACTTTC; CDR3: CASSFGGANVLTF
J: TRBJ2-2; size: .; V: TRBV13; D: .; DNA: TGTGCCAGCAGCTTAGGCCTCACCGGGGAGCTGTTTTTT; CDR3: CASSLGLTGELFF
J: TRBJ2-7; size: .; V: TRBV30; D: TRBD2; DNA: TGTGCCTGGAGCATCAAATCCGGCGGGAGGGACTCCTACGAGCAGTACTTC; CDR3: CAWSIKSGGRDSYEQYF
J: TRBJ2-7; size: .; V: TRBV2; D: .; DNA: TGTGCCAGCAGTGAAGCGCTACGGGTAAGCTCCTACGAGCAGTACTTC; CDR3: CASSEALRVSSYEQYF
J: TRBJ2-7; size: .; V: TRBV29-1; D: TRBD2; DNA: TGCAGCGTTGAAGGGAAGGGGGGGACTAGCGGATACGAGCAGTACTTC; CDR3: CSVEGKGGTSGYEQYF
J: TRBJ2-3; size: .; V: TRBV6-6; D: TRBD1; DNA: TGTGCCAGCAGTTACACGCGCGATGACAGGGCCGGTGGGTATTTT; CDR3: CASSYTRDDRAGGYF
J: TRBJ1-1; size: once; V: TRBV7-6; D: .; DNA: TGTGCCAGCAGGGAGGGATTGAACACTGAAGCTTTCTTT; CDR3: CASREGLNTEAFF
J: TRBJ2-1; size: once; V: TRBV29-1; D: .; DNA: TGCAGCGTTCGCGACAATGAGCAGTTCTTC; CDR3: CSVRDNEQFF
J: TRBJ1-1; size: once; V: TRBV14; D: .; DNA: TGTGCCAGCAGCCACCGAGACAGGAACACTGAAGCTTTCTTT; CDR3: CASSHRDRNTEAFF
J: TRBJ2-5; size: .; V: TRBV11-2; D: .; DNA: TGTGCCAGCAGCTTAGAGGGTACGGAGACCCAGTACTTC; CDR3: CASSLEGTETQYF
J: TRBJ2-1; size: .; V: TRBV9; D: .; DNA: TGTGCCAGCAGCGTAGCTGTCAGTACCCACAATGAGCAGTTCTTC; CDR3: CASSVAVSTHNEQFF
J: TRBJ2-3; size: .; V: TRBV19; D: .; DNA: TGTGCCAGTAGTAACCGGGACCGCAGCATAGATACGCAGTATTTT; CDR3: CASSNRDRSIDTQYF
J: TRBJ1-1; size: .; V: TRBV30; D: .; DNA: TGTGCCTTCACGAGTGGTTCGAACACTGAAGCTTTCTTT; CDR3: CAFTSGSNTEAFF
J: TRBJ2-7; size: .; V: TRBV4-1; D: .; DNA: TGCGCCAGCAGCTACCTTCCGGGCTCTCCCTACGAGCAGTACTTC; CDR3: CASSYLPGSPYEQYF
J: TRBJ2-7; size: .; V: TRBV28; D: TRBD2; DNA: TGTGCCAGCAGTGAACTAGCGGGAGGTTCGACCTACGAGCAGTACTTC; CDR3: CASSELAGGSTYEQYF
J: TRBJ2-2; size: .; V: TRBV9; D: .; DNA: TGTGCCAGCAGCGTAGCGGGCAGAGCGAACACCGGGGAGCTGTTTTTT; CDR3: CASSVAGRANTGELFF
J: TRBJ1-2; size: .; V: TRBV14; D: TRBD1; DNA: TGTGCCAGCAGCCCAAGAATCACAGGGGCGCGTTATGGCTACACCTTC; CDR3: CASSPRITGARYGYTF
J: TRBJ2-2; size: .; V: TRBV7-9; D: TRBD1; DNA: TGTGCCAGCAGCACCGACAGGGGGCGGAACACCGGGGAGCTGTTTTTT; CDR3: CASSTDRGRNTGELFF
J: TRBJ1-1; size: .; V: TRBV5-1; D: TRBD1; DNA: TGCGCCAGCAGCTTGTTTGGGACAGGCAAGAACACTGAAGCTTTCTTT; CDR3: CASSLFGTGKNTEAFF
J: TRBJ1-1; size: .; V: TRBV11-2; D: .; DNA: TGTGCCAGCAGCTTAGTGGTGGGAATGAACACTGAAGCTTTCTTT; CDR3: CASSLVVGMNTEAFF
J: TRBJ2-3; size: .; V: TRBV27; D: .; DNA: TGTGCCAGCAGTTTAGACCCCTTAGCCCCGGGTCTTCGTGGGCCCACAGATACGCAGTATTTT; CDR3: CASSLDPLAPGLRGPTDTQYF
J: TRBJ1-4; size: .; V: TRBV5-8; D: .; DNA: TGTGCCAGCAGCTCAGGAGCTGCAACTAATGAAAAACTGTTTTTT; CDR3: CASSSGAATNEKLFF
J: TRBJ2-1; size: .; V: TRBV5-4; D: .; DNA: TGTGCCAGCAGCTTGGGGGATTACAATGAGCAGTTCTTC; CDR3: CASSLGDYNEQFF
J: TRBJ2-7; size: few; V: TRBV27; D: .; DNA: TGTGCCAGCAGTTCAGTCCGGGACGGTACCTACGAGCAGTACTTC; CDR3: CASSSVRDGTYEQYF
J: TRBJ2-7; size: .; V: TRBV11-2; D: TRBD1; DNA: TGTGCCAGCAGACCTACTACAGGGGGTGGGGAGCAGTACTTC; CDR3: CASRPTTGGGEQYF
J: TRBJ2-7; size: .; V: TRBV18; D: .; DNA: TGTGCCAGCTCACCACCCGGTCAGTCCGAGCAGTACTTC; CDR3: CASSPPGQSEQYF
J: TRBJ2-7; size: .; V: TRBV5-1; D: TRBD2; DNA: TGCGCCAGCAGCTTGGCCAAGACTAGCGGGAGCTACGAGCAGTACTTC; CDR3: CASSLAKTSGSYEQYF
J: TRBJ2-7; size: .; V: TRBV7-9; D: .; DNA: TGTGCCAGCAGCGACCCTACAGGTTTATCCTACGAGCAGTACTTC; CDR3: CASSDPTGLSYEQYF
J: TRBJ2-7; size: .; V: TRBV6-1; D: .; DNA: TGTGCCAGCAGTGAAACCTCGGCAGGCGAGCAGTACTTC; CDR3: CASSETSAGEQYF